Listed below are T cell receptor beta chains from one sample, sequenced in a study of vaccination effects on CD4 cells after COVID-19. Data came from immunoSEQ multiplex PCR; TCRdb stores just in-frame clones and leaves some out. Of some 70,000 clones listed, about 80% were seen once; the top ten hold 10% to 15%. Their antigen targets remain unknown. The specimen comprised CD4+ T cells from PBMCs cultured with SARS-CoV-2 spike peptides, sampled before COVID-19 vaccination. These receptors were collected from a human donor who received a COVID-19 vaccine. The CDR3 runs from the conserved cysteine through the conserved F or W. A D gene is named only where the DNA matches it firmly. Size tells how often a clone was seen (once, few, many) or the class of an expanded clone, and some rows leave it out.

d_gene: -
abundance: -
v_gene: TRBV7-3
j_gene: TRBJ2-2
CDR3aa: CASSRSRDNTGELFF
CDR3nt: TGTGCCAGCAGCCGCAGCCGGGACAACACCGGGGAGCTGTTTTTT

d_gene: -
abundance: -
v_gene: TRBV5-8
j_gene: TRBJ1-5
CDR3aa: CASSLVSTGINSNQPQHF
CDR3nt: TGTGCCAGCAGCTTGGTCAGCACAGGGATCAATAGCAATCAGCCCCAGCATTTT

d_gene: TRBD1
abundance: -
v_gene: TRBV6-5
j_gene: TRBJ1-4
CDR3aa: CASSIQGGNEKLFF
CDR3nt: TGTGCCAGCAGTATACAGGGGGGGAATGAAAAACTGTTTTTT

d_gene: -
abundance: -
v_gene: TRBV7-2
j_gene: TRBJ1-1
CDR3aa: CASSLASLGTEAFF
CDR3nt: TGTGCCAGCAGCTTAGCCTCCCTGGGGACTGAAGCTTTCTTT

d_gene: TRBD1
abundance: -
v_gene: TRBV7-2
j_gene: TRBJ1-6
CDR3aa: CASSLDRGSSPLHF
CDR3nt: TGTGCCAGCAGCTTGGACAGGGGTAGCTCACCCCTCCACTTT

d_gene: -
abundance: -
v_gene: TRBV30
j_gene: TRBJ2-3
CDR3aa: CAWSPSPQRTDTQYF
CDR3nt: TGTGCCTGGAGTCCTTCCCCCCAGCGGACAGATACGCAGTATTTT

d_gene: TRBD1
abundance: once
v_gene: TRBV30
j_gene: TRBJ2-1
CDR3aa: CAWIGQGAAYNEQFF
CDR3nt: TGTGCCTGGATAGGCCAGGGGGCGGCCTACAATGAGCAGTTCTTC

d_gene: -
abundance: -
v_gene: TRBV29-1
j_gene: TRBJ1-1
CDR3aa: CSVDKGKFTANTEAFF
CDR3nt: TGCAGCGTTGATAAGGGAAAATTTACGGCGAACACTGAAGCTTTCTTT

d_gene: -
abundance: -
v_gene: TRBV6-5
j_gene: TRBJ1-1
CDR3aa: CASISNHREAFF
CDR3nt: TGTGCCAGCATTTCCAATCACAGAGAAGCTTTCTTT

d_gene: TRBD2
abundance: -
v_gene: TRBV19
j_gene: TRBJ2-5
CDR3aa: CASSIDAGGVGETQYF
CDR3nt: TGTGCCAGTAGTATAGACGCCGGGGGGGTTGGGGAGACCCAGTACTTC

d_gene: -
abundance: -
v_gene: TRBV24-1
j_gene: TRBJ2-1
CDR3aa: CATSDPIGQSSGNEQFF
CDR3nt: TGTGCCACCAGTGACCCAATCGGACAGAGCTCGGGTAATGAGCAGTTCTTC

d_gene: -
abundance: -
v_gene: TRBV5-1
j_gene: TRBJ2-5
CDR3aa: CASRSGQIQETQYF
CDR3nt: TGCGCCAGCAGGAGTGGACAAATCCAAGAGACCCAGTACTTC

d_gene: -
abundance: -
v_gene: TRBV19
j_gene: TRBJ2-3
CDR3aa: CASSPWVPSEDTQYF
CDR3nt: TGTGCCAGTAGCCCTTGGGTCCCTTCTGAAGATACGCAGTATTTT

d_gene: -
abundance: -
v_gene: TRBV4-3
j_gene: TRBJ2-1
CDR3aa: CASSQAYRAGGGEQFF
CDR3nt: TGCGCCAGCAGCCAAGCATACAGGGCTGGAGGTGGTGAGCAGTTCTTC

d_gene: -
abundance: -
v_gene: TRBV21-1
j_gene: TRBJ1-6
CDR3aa: CAIVVVGPLHF
CDR3nt: TGTGCCATCGTAGTGGTGGGTCCCCTCCACTTT

d_gene: TRBD1
abundance: -
v_gene: TRBV7-9
j_gene: TRBJ1-2
CDR3aa: CASSWGDRAGSGYTF
CDR3nt: TGTGCCAGCAGCTGGGGGGACAGGGCCGGGTCTGGCTACACCTTC

d_gene: -
abundance: -
v_gene: TRBV30
j_gene: TRBJ2-3
CDR3aa: CAWSATRDTQYF
CDR3nt: TGTGCCTGGAGCGCGACGAGAGATACGCAGTATTTT

d_gene: -
abundance: -
v_gene: TRBV2
j_gene: TRBJ2-5
CDR3aa: CASSSSETQYF
CDR3nt: TGTGCCAGCTCTAGCAGTGAGACCCAGTACTTC